This TCR beta chain was sequenced in a study of blood T cell repertoires in COVID-19. Study summary: Researchers got acute and convalescent COVID-19 samples from the United States, Italy and Spain. T cells, B-cell-depleted T cells, or PBMCs supplied cDNA or gDNA.

This CDR3 is 15 amino acids long. Source study methods: Quantification of nucleated cells was approximated via reference gene primer amplification. Only in-frame clones appear in the TCRdb table, and some are missing; sequencing was by immunoSEQ multiplex PCR. That table is the source of V, J and clone size, and D and trimming were worked out from the DNA. The table lists about 140,000 clones, approximately 80% of them singletons. What was sequenced was peripheral blood. The clonotype comes from an elderly woman with active or convalescent COVID-19. This rearrangement joins TRBV12-1 to TRBJ1-1; the table's D call of TRBD1 was not tested on the DNA. TRBV12-1 is reported as a pseudogene. The CDR3 here is CASSFTGPTGTEAFF. Written as DNA, the CDR3 is TGTGCCAGCAGCTTCACAGGGCCGACGGGCACTGAAGCTTTCTTT.